This is a list of T cell receptor beta chains from one sample in a study of blood T cell repertoires in COVID-19. Sequencing was performed with immunoSEQ multiplex PCR; in TCRdb, only in-frame clones are kept and a portion is missing. The repertoire includes about 86,000 clones, roughly 89% of them detected once, and 1% to 1.5% sits in the top ten. The sample taken for sequencing was PBMCs or T cells enriched from blood (not recorded which). The receptor source for this set is a woman between 50 and 59 years old with acute COVID-19. Both conserved end residues are part of each CDR3. Each record gives: CDR3 DNA, CDR3 protein, clone size, D gene, V gene, J gene. D genes are given only for firm matches. Clone size is shown for a subset of rows, as once, few, many or a class of expanded clone.

cdr3_nt: TGTGCCTGGAGTCGAGGGTCTTGGGCGAATAATGAAAAACTGTTTTTT
cdr3_aa: CAWSRGSWANNEKLFF
clone_size: -
d_call: -
v_call: TRBV30
j_call: TRBJ1-4

cdr3_nt: TGTGCCAGCAGCTCCCAGCTGGCAGGGGGCTACACCTTC
cdr3_aa: CASSSQLAGGYTF
clone_size: once
d_call: -
v_call: TRBV9
j_call: TRBJ1-2

cdr3_nt: TGCGCCAGCAGCTTGGGGACAGGGGGAAACACCATATATTTT
cdr3_aa: CASSLGTGGNTIYF
clone_size: -
d_call: TRBD1
v_call: TRBV5-1
j_call: TRBJ1-3

cdr3_nt: TGTGCCACCAGCAGAGATGTGGACAGTCGGAATTCACCCCTCCACTTT
cdr3_aa: CATSRDVDSRNSPLHF
clone_size: -
d_call: -
v_call: TRBV15
j_call: TRBJ1-6

cdr3_nt: TGTGCCAGTAGTGTCAGTAGCGGGGGGGTGTGGAATGAGCAGTTCTTC
cdr3_aa: CASSVSSGGVWNEQFF
clone_size: -
d_call: TRBD2
v_call: TRBV19
j_call: TRBJ2-1

cdr3_nt: TGTGCCAGGACAGGGGGCCAGGGTCCCTTTGACTATAATTCACCCCTCCACTTT
cdr3_aa: CARTGGQGPFDYNSPLHF
clone_size: -
d_call: TRBD1
v_call: TRBV19
j_call: TRBJ1-6

cdr3_nt: TGCGCCAGCAGCCAAGGAGAGGCCGGGGAGCTGTTTTTT
cdr3_aa: CASSQGEAGELFF
clone_size: -
d_call: -
v_call: TRBV4-1
j_call: TRBJ2-2

cdr3_nt: TGTGCCAGCAGGCCACAGGGAAACACTGAAGCTTTCTTT
cdr3_aa: CASRPQGNTEAFF
clone_size: -
d_call: -
v_call: TRBV6-5
j_call: TRBJ1-1

cdr3_nt: TGTGCCAGCAGTGAGTGGGACAGCCAAGAGACCCAGTACTTC
cdr3_aa: CASSEWDSQETQYF
clone_size: -
d_call: TRBD1
v_call: TRBV6-1
j_call: TRBJ2-5

cdr3_nt: TGTGCCAGCAGCCAAGAGGGGAGCCGATCCTACTTATACGAGCAGTACTTC
cdr3_aa: CASSQEGSRSYLYEQYF
clone_size: once
d_call: -
v_call: TRBV3-1/TRBV3-2
j_call: TRBJ2-7

cdr3_nt: TGTGCCAGCAGCTTAGTTGCAGGGAACAGCAATCAGCCCCAGCATTTT
cdr3_aa: CASSLVAGNSNQPQHF
clone_size: -
d_call: -
v_call: TRBV7-2
j_call: TRBJ1-5

cdr3_nt: TGCGCCAGCAGCCCCTCCGGGACAGCGAGCTCTGGAAACACCATATATTTT
cdr3_aa: CASSPSGTASSGNTIYF
clone_size: once
d_call: TRBD1
v_call: TRBV5-1
j_call: TRBJ1-3

cdr3_nt: TGTGCCAGCAGCTTAGGGACAGGAAACACTGAAGCTTTCTTT
cdr3_aa: CASSLGTGNTEAFF
clone_size: few
d_call: TRBD1
v_call: TRBV7-9
j_call: TRBJ1-1

cdr3_nt: TGCAGTGGCGTCCGAGGGACTGAAGCTTTCTTT
cdr3_aa: CSGVRGTEAFF
clone_size: -
d_call: -
v_call: TRBV29-1
j_call: TRBJ1-1

cdr3_nt: TGCGCCAGCAGCGAGACAGGGGAAAAGCAGTACTTC
cdr3_aa: CASSETGEKQYF
clone_size: -
d_call: TRBD1
v_call: TRBV5-1
j_call: TRBJ2-7

cdr3_nt: TGCGCCAGCACGGCAAGCGGCGCTAGCACAGATACGCAGTATTTT
cdr3_aa: CASTASGASTDTQYF
clone_size: -
d_call: -
v_call: TRBV4-1
j_call: TRBJ2-3

cdr3_nt: TGCGCCAGCAGCTATGCAGGGGACACAGATACGCAGTATTTT
cdr3_aa: CASSYAGDTDTQYF
clone_size: -
d_call: -
v_call: TRBV5-1
j_call: TRBJ2-3

cdr3_nt: TGTGCCAGCAGCTTACGGCAGGACTATGGCTACACCTTC
cdr3_aa: CASSLRQDYGYTF
clone_size: few
d_call: -
v_call: TRBV7-2
j_call: TRBJ1-2

cdr3_nt: TGCGCCACCAACACAGGGGGTGGAAACACCATATATTTT
cdr3_aa: CATNTGGGNTIYF
clone_size: -
d_call: TRBD1
v_call: TRBV10-1
j_call: TRBJ1-3

cdr3_nt: TGTGCCAGCAGTTCAACCGGGACAGGGATGGATGGCTACACCTTC
cdr3_aa: CASSSTGTGMDGYTF
clone_size: -
d_call: TRBD1
v_call: TRBV2
j_call: TRBJ1-2

cdr3_nt: TGTGCCAGCAGTTTCCAGGGGTTGAACACTGAAGCTTTCTTT
cdr3_aa: CASSFQGLNTEAFF
clone_size: -
d_call: -
v_call: TRBV6-5
j_call: TRBJ1-1

cdr3_nt: TGTGCCAGCAGCCGGGACAGGGAATCGACTGAAGCTTTCTTT
cdr3_aa: CASSRDRESTEAFF
clone_size: -
d_call: TRBD1
v_call: TRBV7-2
j_call: TRBJ1-1

cdr3_nt: TGCAGCGGTCGACTAGCGGGAGGGGGCACCGGGGAGCTGTTTTTT
cdr3_aa: CSGRLAGGGTGELFF
clone_size: -
d_call: TRBD2
v_call: TRBV29-1
j_call: TRBJ2-2

cdr3_nt: TGTGCCAGCTCACCGACCGGGACAGGGATGAACACTGAAGCTTTCTTT
cdr3_aa: CASSPTGTGMNTEAFF
clone_size: -
d_call: TRBD1
v_call: TRBV18
j_call: TRBJ1-1

cdr3_nt: TGTGCCAGCAGCTTTGACAGGGCTCGAAACACTGAAGCTTTCTTT
cdr3_aa: CASSFDRARNTEAFF
clone_size: once
d_call: TRBD1
v_call: TRBV11-3
j_call: TRBJ1-1

cdr3_nt: TGTGCCAGCAGCCACGAAGAAGGAAACTACCCCTACGAGCAGTACTTC
cdr3_aa: CASSHEEGNYPYEQYF
clone_size: -
d_call: -
v_call: TRBV3-1/TRBV3-2
j_call: TRBJ2-7

cdr3_nt: TGTGCCATCAGGCAGGAGGAGACTGGAAACACCATATATTTT
cdr3_aa: CAIRQEETGNTIYF
clone_size: -
d_call: -
v_call: TRBV10-3
j_call: TRBJ1-3

cdr3_nt: TGTGCCAGCAGTGAAGGGTTAGCGGGAGACTTTGAGACCCAGTACTTC
cdr3_aa: CASSEGLAGDFETQYF
clone_size: few
d_call: TRBD2
v_call: TRBV2
j_call: TRBJ2-5

cdr3_nt: TGTGCCAGCAGTGAAGTGAAGGGGGGGCACCTCTACGAGCAGTACTTC
cdr3_aa: CASSEVKGGHLYEQYF
clone_size: -
d_call: -
v_call: TRBV6-1
j_call: TRBJ2-7

cdr3_nt: TGTGCCAGCAGCAAAGAAAAGGGAGGTACCGGGGAGCTGTTTTTT
cdr3_aa: CASSKEKGGTGELFF
clone_size: -
d_call: -
v_call: TRBV21-1
j_call: TRBJ2-2

cdr3_nt: TGTGCCAGCAATGTGGACAGGATCAGCACAGATACGCAGTATTTT
cdr3_aa: CASNVDRISTDTQYF
clone_size: -
d_call: TRBD1
v_call: TRBV28
j_call: TRBJ2-3

cdr3_nt: TGTGCCAGCAGCTTTTTGGCGGGAGCGACGGGTGAGCAGTTCTTC
cdr3_aa: CASSFLAGATGEQFF
clone_size: -
d_call: TRBD2
v_call: TRBV5-5
j_call: TRBJ2-1

cdr3_nt: TGTGCCAGTAGTCGGGACAGGGAAGGCAATCAGCCCCAGCATTTT
cdr3_aa: CASSRDREGNQPQHF
clone_size: -
d_call: TRBD1
v_call: TRBV19
j_call: TRBJ1-5

cdr3_nt: TGCAGCGTTGATGGCGGAAACGGGGAGCTGTTTTTT
cdr3_aa: CSVDGGNGELFF
clone_size: -
d_call: -
v_call: TRBV29-1
j_call: TRBJ2-2

cdr3_nt: TGTGCCGAAAGAACAGGGAACCAAGAGACCCAGTACTTC
cdr3_aa: CAERTGNQETQYF
clone_size: -
d_call: -
v_call: TRBV11-2
j_call: TRBJ2-5

cdr3_nt: TGTGCCAGCAGCCCCCAGGGACAGGACAGTCCCGCGTCTTTCTTT
cdr3_aa: CASSPQGQDSPASFF
clone_size: -
d_call: TRBD1
v_call: TRBV7-9
j_call: TRBJ1-1

cdr3_nt: TGCGCCAGCAGCTTGTCTCGGTCAATTGAGAATACGCAGTATTTT
cdr3_aa: CASSLSRSIENTQYF
clone_size: -
d_call: -
v_call: TRBV5-1
j_call: TRBJ2-3

cdr3_nt: TGTGCCAGTAGTATACTAGCGGGTCTCTACGAGCAGTACTTC
cdr3_aa: CASSILAGLYEQYF
clone_size: once
d_call: TRBD2
v_call: TRBV19
j_call: TRBJ2-7

cdr3_nt: TGTGCCAGCAGTTACGTTCCGAGACAGGGGAACTCACCCCTCCACTTT
cdr3_aa: CASSYVPRQGNSPLHF
clone_size: -
d_call: TRBD1
v_call: TRBV6-5
j_call: TRBJ1-6

cdr3_nt: TGCGCCAGCAGCCAAGAGACAGGGATAAAAGAGACCCAGTACTTC
cdr3_aa: CASSQETGIKETQYF
clone_size: -
d_call: TRBD1
v_call: TRBV4-1
j_call: TRBJ2-5

cdr3_nt: TGTGCCAGCAGCATCAGCGGTTCCTACAATGAGCAGTTCTTC
cdr3_aa: CASSISGSYNEQFF
clone_size: -
d_call: -
v_call: TRBV11-3
j_call: TRBJ2-1

cdr3_nt: TGTGCCAGCAGCCCAAGCCCTCGGAGAGCCACAGATACGCAGTATTTT
cdr3_aa: CASSPSPRRATDTQYF
clone_size: -
d_call: -
v_call: TRBV13
j_call: TRBJ2-3

cdr3_nt: TGCGCCACTACGGGACTAGCGGGAGTTAGTTCCGGGGAGCTGTTTTTT
cdr3_aa: CATTGLAGVSSGELFF
clone_size: -
d_call: TRBD2
v_call: TRBV5-1
j_call: TRBJ2-2

cdr3_nt: TGTGCCTGGGCCCTTCCGACCCAGGGGAGATATGGCTACACCTTC
cdr3_aa: CAWALPTQGRYGYTF
clone_size: -
d_call: -
v_call: TRBV30
j_call: TRBJ1-2

cdr3_nt: TGTGCCAGCAGCTTCGACAGAAACTATGGCTACACCTTC
cdr3_aa: CASSFDRNYGYTF
clone_size: -
d_call: -
v_call: TRBV7-2
j_call: TRBJ1-2

cdr3_nt: TGTGCCAGTAGTATAGATAGCAGGGGGCGAGATACGCAGTATTTT
cdr3_aa: CASSIDSRGRDTQYF
clone_size: -
d_call: TRBD1
v_call: TRBV19
j_call: TRBJ2-3

cdr3_nt: TGTGCCAGCTCACCCGACAGTACTGGAAACACCATATATTTT
cdr3_aa: CASSPDSTGNTIYF
clone_size: -
d_call: -
v_call: TRBV18
j_call: TRBJ1-3

cdr3_nt: TGTGCCAGCAGTGAATCAAGGGGAAGGACTAATGAAAAACTGTTTTTT
cdr3_aa: CASSESRGRTNEKLFF
clone_size: -
d_call: -
v_call: TRBV6-1
j_call: TRBJ1-4

cdr3_nt: TGTGCCACCAAAGCGGGAGTAGCAGATACGCAGTATTTT
cdr3_aa: CATKAGVADTQYF
clone_size: -
d_call: TRBD2
v_call: TRBV24-1
j_call: TRBJ2-3

cdr3_nt: TGTGCCAGCAGCGTAGGGGGGGCTGGAAACACCATATATTTT
cdr3_aa: CASSVGGAGNTIYF
clone_size: -
d_call: -
v_call: TRBV9
j_call: TRBJ1-3

cdr3_nt: TGTGCCAGCAGCTTGGTTCCAGCGGGAGGGAACACCGGGGAGCTGTTTTTT
cdr3_aa: CASSLVPAGGNTGELFF
clone_size: -
d_call: TRBD2
v_call: TRBV5-5
j_call: TRBJ2-2

cdr3_nt: TGTGCCAGCAGTCCCGAGCAGGTCGACACTGAAGCTTTCTTT
cdr3_aa: CASSPEQVDTEAFF
clone_size: -
d_call: -
v_call: TRBV6-2/TRBV6-3
j_call: TRBJ1-1

cdr3_nt: TGTGCCAGCAGTACCCGACAGGGAGTGAACACTGAAGCTTTCTTT
cdr3_aa: CASSTRQGVNTEAFF
clone_size: -
d_call: TRBD1
v_call: TRBV28
j_call: TRBJ1-1

cdr3_nt: TGTGCTAGTGGTTTCGGGGGGCAGGCTGAAGCTTTCTTT
cdr3_aa: CASGFGGQAEAFF
clone_size: -
d_call: -
v_call: TRBV12-5
j_call: TRBJ1-1

cdr3_nt: TGTGCCATCACCCGGGCGCAGGGGGCTAGCCCAGATACGCAGTATTTT
cdr3_aa: CAITRAQGASPDTQYF
clone_size: -
d_call: TRBD1
v_call: TRBV10-3
j_call: TRBJ2-3

cdr3_nt: TGTGCCTGGAATCGGGGATCAGGCCAGCCCCAGCATTTT
cdr3_aa: CAWNRGSGQPQHF
clone_size: -
d_call: -
v_call: TRBV30
j_call: TRBJ1-5

cdr3_nt: TGTGCCAGCAGCTTAAGGGTAGCGGGAGGTGGAACAGATACGCAGTATTTT
cdr3_aa: CASSLRVAGGGTDTQYF
clone_size: once
d_call: TRBD2
v_call: TRBV7-2
j_call: TRBJ2-3

cdr3_nt: TGTGCCAGTAGTATGGCTTTCGCTGAAGCTTTCTTT
cdr3_aa: CASSMAFAEAFF
clone_size: -
d_call: -
v_call: TRBV19
j_call: TRBJ1-1

cdr3_nt: TGTGCCAGCAGCTTGATCGGGGTGTCCTACGAGCAGTACTTC
cdr3_aa: CASSLIGVSYEQYF
clone_size: -
d_call: -
v_call: TRBV5-4
j_call: TRBJ2-7